This entry lists 9 T cell receptor beta chains sequenced from one sample in a study of cytomegalovirus exposure and HLA in healthy donors. A multiplex PCR was run with 60 Vbeta primers and 13 Jbeta primers. TCRdb keeps only in-frame clones here, not all; method: immunoSEQ multiplex PCR. The sample holds some 99,000 clones; roughly four fifths are singletons and the top ten take approximately 7.7%. Material for sequencing was PBMCs. The origin of the receptors is a female donor in good health and CMV-seronegative.

The CDR3 protein is CASSPASGEQYF. The DNA for the CDR3 is TGCGCCAGCAGCCCAGCCAGCGGCGAGCAGTACTTC. The chain uses TRBV5-1 and TRBJ2-7; weak D call: TRBD2 (5 bases). The V end lost 4 bases, the J end lost 6 bases, and 11 bases lay between the germline ends. Germline lookup yields CDR1 SGHRS and CDR2 YFSETQ. The CDR3 has 12 residues.

The chain joins TRBV11-1 to TRBJ2-7; no clear D gene. This CDR3 spans 12 amino acids. CDR1 is SGHAT and CDR2 is FQDESV in the germline V gene (reference sequence). V was pared by 3 bases and J by 6 bases, with 9 bases between. The CDR3 sequence is CASSFDTAEQYF. In DNA, the CDR3 is TGTGCCAGCAGCTTTGACACGGCCGAGCAGTACTTC.

V usage is TRBV19 and J usage is TRBJ1-5; D remains ambiguous. This CDR3 comprises 13 residues. CDR1 LNHDA and CDR2 SQIVND come from the germline V gene (reference sequence). V lost 3 bases, J lost 6 bases, and 9 bases lay in between. In nucleotides, the CDR3 is TGTGCCAGTAGTATGGCCCGGGGTCAGCCCCAGCATTTT. Translating it yields CASSMARGQPQHF.

The chain links TRBV27 to TRBJ1-6, with no clear D. V was trimmed by 7 bases and J by 4 bases, leaving 14 bases between them. The CDR3 is 15 residues long. From germline, CDR1 is MNHEY and CDR2 SMNVEV (reference sequence). The CDR3 spells CASTSLRGYNSPLHF. Here the CDR3 DNA reads TGTGCCAGCACCTCGCTGAGAGGATATAATTCACCCCTCCACTTT.

This chain uses TRBV10-3 with TRBJ2-7; 8 nucleotides line up with TRBD1. This CDR3 region has 16 residues. CDR1 and CDR2 from the germline V gene are ENHRY and SYGVKD. V lost 3 bases to trimming and J lost 5 bases; unmatched junction nucleotides: 12. CDR3 region: CAISEIGAGTGNEQYF. For the CDR3, the DNA is TGTGCCATCAGTGAAATAGGGGCAGGGACAGGCAACGAGCAGTACTTC.

The chain is built from TRBV7-3 and TRBJ1-6, with 10 bases fitting TRBD1. Looked up from germline, CDR1 is SGHTA and CDR2 is FQGTGA. The CDR3 is 15 amino acids. Germline trimming cut 5 bases from V and 8 bases from J; bases unmatched to any gene: 6. As DNA, the CDR3 is TGTGCCAGCAGCCGGACCGGGACAGGGGATTCACCCCTCCACTTT. This sequence encodes CASSRTGTGDSPLHF.

Concerning this clone itself: The junction departs from the called germline gene at one end, perhaps through a read error. The rearrangement joins TRBV5-6 to TRBJ2-7; 9 nucleotides align to TRBD2. Germline values: CDR1 SGHDT, CDR2 YYEEEE. This CDR3 is 18 amino acids long. The DNA for the CDR3 is TGTGCCAGCAGCTTGGCGTGGGCCGGTCTAGCGGGAATCTACGAGCGGTACTTC. Its translation: CASSLAWAGLAGIYERYF.

This chain joins TRBV4-3 and TRBJ1-1; D not resolved. With 1 base removed from V and 3 bases from J, the gap between germline ends came to 12 bases. Per the germline V gene, CDR1 is LGHNA and CDR2 is YSLEER. The CDR3 sequence is 15 residues long. The CDR3 bases are TGCGCCAGCAGCCAAGGAGCAGGAGGTTACACTGAAGCTTTCTTT. Translating it yields CASSQGAGGYTEAFF.

The chain is built from TRBV10-1 and TRBJ1-3; no firm D call. The CDR3 totals 15 residues. Looked up from germline, CDR1 is WNHNN and CDR2 is SYGVQD (reference sequence). V was shortened by 3 bases and J by 0 bases, with 9 bases between the two germline ends. The CDR3 region has the DNA TGCGCCAGCAGTGACCCCAGGTTCTCTGGAAACACCATATATTTT. It is translated as CASSDPRFSGNTIYF.